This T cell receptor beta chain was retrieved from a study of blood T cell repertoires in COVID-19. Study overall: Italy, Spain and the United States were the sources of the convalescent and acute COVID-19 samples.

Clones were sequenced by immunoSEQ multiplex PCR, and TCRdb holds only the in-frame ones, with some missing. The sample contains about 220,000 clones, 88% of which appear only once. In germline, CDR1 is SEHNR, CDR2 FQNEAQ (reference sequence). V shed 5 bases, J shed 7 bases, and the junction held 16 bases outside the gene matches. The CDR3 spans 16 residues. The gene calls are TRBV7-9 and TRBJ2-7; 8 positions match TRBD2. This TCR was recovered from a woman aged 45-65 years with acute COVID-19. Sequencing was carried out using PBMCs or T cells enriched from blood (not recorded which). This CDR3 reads CASSPTGGSGIREQYF. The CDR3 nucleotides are TGTGCCAGCAGCCCGACCGGGGGTAGCGGGATACGGGAGCAGTACTTC.